Listed below are T cell receptor beta chains from one sample, sequenced in a study of post-analysis software for immune sequencing data. From the PCR reads, TCRdb called clonotypes with MiXCR, one entry per CDR3 protein. The data show hundreds of thousands of distinct CDR3 sequences, with around 27% seen just once and around 0.56% held by the top ten. Sequencing was done on a sample of blood. The receptors originated from a girl aged 10-17 years with multiple sclerosis. Each CDR3 is given with its conserved first and last residue. Fields, in order: J gene, V gene, CDR3 protein.

TRBJ1-2	TRBV27	CASSARVIGYGYTF
TRBJ2-1	TRBV6-5	CASSSLGTGGGEQFF
TRBJ1-1	TRBV28	CASSFRGRDTEAFF
TRBJ2-2	TRBV10-3	CAILETGGTGELFF
TRBJ1-6	TRBV4-1	CASSPDSIFNSPLHF
TRBJ1-2	TRBV29-1	CSVEDLTGHTF
TRBJ1-2	TRBV6-5	CASSSQGAFYGHTF
TRBJ2-3	TRBV25-1	CASSAFPDTQYF
TRBJ2-7	TRBV29-1	CSVVREGRYEQYF
TRBJ2-5	TRBV20-1	CSAAKGASGSPGGETQYF
TRBJ1-2	TRBV12-5	CASGDTAYGYTF
TRBJ2-1	TRBV5-1	CASSPYRGGRNEQVF
TRBJ2-7	TRBV10-3	CAISPSGPMVHEQYF